The clone carrying this TCR beta chain has only a few counts. The antigen is undetermined. These data belong to a study of regulatory T cells in long-lasting Graves disease. The study's findings and limits: The persistent group shared fewer than 3,500 public clonotypes, more than the roughly 970 shared by new patients. Limited sample numbers may have lowered accuracy. Analyses excluded thyroid tissue, covering peripheral blood alone.

Unmatched junction bases numbered 9, after V lost 5 bases and J lost 0 bases. The length of the CDR3 is 16 residues. CDR1 is LNHDA and CDR2 is SQIVND in the germline V gene (reference sequence). Time point indicated: persistent/refractory GD, antithyroid drugs over 5 years with positive TRAb. RNA from PBMCs was the source of the TCR library. TCR beta libraries were built with iRepertoire HTBI primers and Arm-PCR of CDR3 regions. Source study methods: Segment identification across samples yielded some 63 TRBV and roughly 15 TRBJ segments. TCRdb recomputed calls from the multiplex PCR reads with MiXCR, one row per CDR3 protein. It is TCRdb's table, rather than the study itself, that gives the V and J calls and clone size. The sample contains some 280,000 distinct CDR3 sequences, 22% of which appear only once.

The starting material was peripheral blood mononuclear cells (PBMCs), obtained when the disease was refractory, from a patient treated with antithyroid drugs. This clonotype was sampled from a female donor with Graves disease. The chain carries TRBV19 and TRBJ1-1, with TRBD1 matching over 7 bases. This CDR3 is CASSPLMTGLNTEAFF. CDR3 nucleotides: TGTGCCAGTAGTCCTCTAATGACAGGGCTGAACACTGAAGCTTTCTTT.